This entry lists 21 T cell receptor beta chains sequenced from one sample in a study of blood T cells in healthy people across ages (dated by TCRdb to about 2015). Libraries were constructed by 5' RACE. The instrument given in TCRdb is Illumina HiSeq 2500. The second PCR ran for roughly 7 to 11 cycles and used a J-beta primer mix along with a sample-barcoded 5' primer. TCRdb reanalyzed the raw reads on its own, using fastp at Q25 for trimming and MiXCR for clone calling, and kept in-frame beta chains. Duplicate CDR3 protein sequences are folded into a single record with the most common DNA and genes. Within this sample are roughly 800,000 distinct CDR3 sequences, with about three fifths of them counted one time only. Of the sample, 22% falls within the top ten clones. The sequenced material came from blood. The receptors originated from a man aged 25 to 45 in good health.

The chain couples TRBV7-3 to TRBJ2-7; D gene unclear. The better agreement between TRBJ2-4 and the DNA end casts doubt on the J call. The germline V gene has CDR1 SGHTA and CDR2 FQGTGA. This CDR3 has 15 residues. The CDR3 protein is CASSPNGQLKNIQYF. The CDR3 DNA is TGTGCCAGCAGCCCCAACGGGCAACTCAAAAACATTCAGTACTTC.

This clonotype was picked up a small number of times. CDR3 residues: CASTRFSGRDETQYF. The CDR3 DNA sequence: TGTGCCAGCACCCGATTTAGCGGGAGAGATGAGACCCAGTACTTC. V is TRBV6-2 or TRBV6-3 and J is TRBJ2-5; 9 nucleotides line up with TRBD2. The germline gives CDR1 MNHEY, CDR2 SVGEGT. The CDR3 runs 15 residues. The J segment lost 5 bases and the V segment lost 7 bases, leaving 11 bases of the junction unmatched.

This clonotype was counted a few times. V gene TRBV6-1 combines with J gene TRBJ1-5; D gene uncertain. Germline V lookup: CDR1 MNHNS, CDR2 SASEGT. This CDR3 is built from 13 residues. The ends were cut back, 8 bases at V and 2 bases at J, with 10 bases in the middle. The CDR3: CASLIDGNQPQHF. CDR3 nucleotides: TGTGCCAGCTTGATTGACGGCAATCAGCCCCAGCATTTT.

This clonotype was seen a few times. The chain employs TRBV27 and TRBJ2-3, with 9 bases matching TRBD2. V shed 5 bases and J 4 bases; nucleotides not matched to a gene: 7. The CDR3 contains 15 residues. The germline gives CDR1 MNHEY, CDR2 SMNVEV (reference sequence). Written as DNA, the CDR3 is TGTGCCAGCAGTATAATAGCGGGAGTTGCAGATACGCAGTATTTT. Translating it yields CASSIIAGVADTQYF.

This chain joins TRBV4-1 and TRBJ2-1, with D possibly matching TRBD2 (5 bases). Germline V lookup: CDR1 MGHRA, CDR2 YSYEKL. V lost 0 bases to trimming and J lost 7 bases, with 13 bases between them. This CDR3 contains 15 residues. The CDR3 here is CASSQDIAPPNEQFF. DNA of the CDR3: TGCGCCAGCAGCCAAGATATAGCGCCTCCGAATGAGCAGTTCTTC.

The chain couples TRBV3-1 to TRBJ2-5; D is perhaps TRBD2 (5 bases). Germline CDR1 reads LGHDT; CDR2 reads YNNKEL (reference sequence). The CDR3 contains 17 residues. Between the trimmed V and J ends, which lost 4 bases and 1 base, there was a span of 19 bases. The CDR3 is CASSLSNRLAAQETQYF. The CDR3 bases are TGTGCCAGCAGCCTTTCCAACCGGCTAGCAGCCCAAGAGACCCAGTACTTC.

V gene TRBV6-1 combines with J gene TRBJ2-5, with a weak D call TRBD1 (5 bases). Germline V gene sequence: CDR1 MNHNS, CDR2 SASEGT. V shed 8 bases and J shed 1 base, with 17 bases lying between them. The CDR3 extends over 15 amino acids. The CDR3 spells CASCLWEQAQETQYF. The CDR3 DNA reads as TGTGCCAGCTGCTTGTGGGAACAGGCCCAAGAGACCCAGTACTTC.

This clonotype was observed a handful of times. The CDR3 region has the DNA TGTGCCAGCAGCGACGTACGGAAGGGCGTTGGAACAGATACGCAGTATTTT. Protein sequence: CASSDVRKGVGTDTQYF. The V call is TRBV12-3 or TRBV12-4, the J call TRBJ2-3; unclear D gene. This CDR3 has 17 residues. V gave up 6 bases and J gave up 3 bases, with 22 bases separating them.

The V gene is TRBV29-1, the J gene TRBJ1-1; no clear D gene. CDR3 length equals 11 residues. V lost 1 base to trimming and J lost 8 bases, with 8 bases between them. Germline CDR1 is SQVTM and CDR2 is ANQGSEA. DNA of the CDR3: TGCAGCGTTGAAGTCGTCCGGGAAGCTTTCTTT. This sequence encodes CSVEVVREAFF.

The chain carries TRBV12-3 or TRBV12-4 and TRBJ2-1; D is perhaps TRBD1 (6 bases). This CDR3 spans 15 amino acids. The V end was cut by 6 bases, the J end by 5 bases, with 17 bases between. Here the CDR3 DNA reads TGTGCCAGCAGCCCCACCCTAGGGACAAACAATGAGCAGTTCTTC. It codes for CASSPTLGTNNEQFF.

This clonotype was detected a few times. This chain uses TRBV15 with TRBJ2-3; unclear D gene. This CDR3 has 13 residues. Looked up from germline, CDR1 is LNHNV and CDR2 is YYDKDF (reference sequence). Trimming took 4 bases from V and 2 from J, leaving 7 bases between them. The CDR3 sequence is CATSNPNTDTQYF. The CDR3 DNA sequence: TGTGCCACCAGCAACCCTAACACAGATACGCAGTATTTT.

The CDR3 sequence is CASSGGQGVGETQYF. Here the CDR3 DNA reads TGTGCCAGCAGCGGAGGACAGGGGGTTGGCGAGACCCAGTACTTC. The rearrangement joins TRBV7-9 to TRBJ2-5; 10 bases are shared with TRBD1. The CDR3 has 15 amino acids. CDR1 is SEHNR, CDR2 FQNEAQ, per germline (reference sequence). Trimming took 5 bases from V and 5 from J; bases not matched to a gene: 8.

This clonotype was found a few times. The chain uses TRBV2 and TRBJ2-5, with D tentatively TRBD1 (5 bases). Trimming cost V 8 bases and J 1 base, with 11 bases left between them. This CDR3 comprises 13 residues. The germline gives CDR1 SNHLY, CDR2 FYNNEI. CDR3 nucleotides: TGTGCCAGCTCAGGGCAGCGCCAAGAGACCCAGTACTTC. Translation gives CASSGQRQETQYF.

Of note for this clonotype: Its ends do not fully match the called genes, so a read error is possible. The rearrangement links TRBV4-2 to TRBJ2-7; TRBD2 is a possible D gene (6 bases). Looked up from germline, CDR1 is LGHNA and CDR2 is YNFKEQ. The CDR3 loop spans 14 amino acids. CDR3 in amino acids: CASSRLEADYERYF. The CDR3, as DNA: TGTGCCAGCAGCAGACTAGAGGCGGACTACGAGCGGTACTTC.

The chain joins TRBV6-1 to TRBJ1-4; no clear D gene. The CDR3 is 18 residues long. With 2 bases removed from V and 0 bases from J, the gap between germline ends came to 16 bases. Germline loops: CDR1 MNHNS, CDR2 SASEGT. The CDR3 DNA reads TGTGCCAGCAGTGAAATTGCCCGGGCAAGTGCAACTAATGAAAAACTGTTTTTT. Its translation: CASSEIARASATNEKLFF.

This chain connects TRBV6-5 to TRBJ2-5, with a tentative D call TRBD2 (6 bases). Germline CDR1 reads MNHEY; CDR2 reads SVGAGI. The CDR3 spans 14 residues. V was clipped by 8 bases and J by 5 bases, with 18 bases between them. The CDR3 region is CASPYRRAGETQYF. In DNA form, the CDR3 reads TGTGCCAGCCCCTACAGGAGGGCGGGGGAGACCCAGTACTTC.

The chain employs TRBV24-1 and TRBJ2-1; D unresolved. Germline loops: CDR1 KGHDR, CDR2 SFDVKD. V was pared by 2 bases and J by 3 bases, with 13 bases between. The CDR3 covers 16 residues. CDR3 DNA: TGTGCCACCAGTGATTCGCGCCGATCTGACTACAATGAGCAGTTCTTC. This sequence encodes CATSDSRRSDYNEQFF.

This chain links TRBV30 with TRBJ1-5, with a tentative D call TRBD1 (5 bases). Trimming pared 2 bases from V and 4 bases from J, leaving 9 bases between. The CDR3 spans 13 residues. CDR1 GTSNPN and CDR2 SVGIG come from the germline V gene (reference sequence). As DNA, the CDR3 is TGTGCCTGGAGTAGTCAGGGAAATCAGCCCCAGCATTTT. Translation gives CAWSSQGNQPQHF. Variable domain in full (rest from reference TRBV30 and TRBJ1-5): SQTIHQWPATLVQPVGSPLSLECTVEGTSNPNLYWYRQAAGRGLQLLFYSVGIGQISSEVPQNLSASRPQDRQFILSSKKLLLSDSGFYLCAWSSQGNQPQHFGDGTRLSIL.

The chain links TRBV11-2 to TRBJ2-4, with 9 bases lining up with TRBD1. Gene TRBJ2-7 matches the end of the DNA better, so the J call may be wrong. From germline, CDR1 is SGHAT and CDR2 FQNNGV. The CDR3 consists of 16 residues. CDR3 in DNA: TGTGCCAGCAGCTTAATTCTGGACAGGGGATCCGGCGAGCAGTACTTC. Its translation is CASSLILDRGSGEQYF.

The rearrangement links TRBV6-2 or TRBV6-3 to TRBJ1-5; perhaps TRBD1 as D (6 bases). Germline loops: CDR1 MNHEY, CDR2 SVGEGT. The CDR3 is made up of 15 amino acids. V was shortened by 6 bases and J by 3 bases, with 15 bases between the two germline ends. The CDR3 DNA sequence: TGTGCCAGCAGCCTCCTAGGGGACACCAATCAGCCCCAGCATTTT. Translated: CASSLLGDTNQPQHF.

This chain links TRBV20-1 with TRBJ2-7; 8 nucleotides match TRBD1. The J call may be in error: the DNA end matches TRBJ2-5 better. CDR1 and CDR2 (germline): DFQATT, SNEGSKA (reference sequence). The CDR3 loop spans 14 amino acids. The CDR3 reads CSALGQGVPETQYF. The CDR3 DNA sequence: TGCAGTGCTCTTGGACAGGGTGTTCCAGAGACCCAGTACTTC.